One and the same sample provided the 20 T cell receptor beta chains below, sequenced in a study of human T cells and chemical hapten exposure. Single cDNA molecules in the library carried unique molecular identifiers attached during preparation. From the reads, TCRdb called clonotypes with MiXCR, one entry per CDR3 protein. The table includes 95,000 to 150,000 distinct CDR3 sequences, 6.5% to 10% detected once. The starting material, unfractionated whole blood, was used for total RNA extraction. Source material: whole blood. The source of these receptors is a human donor in good health. Some clones in this sample may be carry-over from other donors' samples.

V gene TRBV29-1 combines with J gene TRBJ2-5; a possible D gene is TRBD1 (5 bases). Per the germline V gene, CDR1 is SQVTM and CDR2 is ANQGSEA. V lost 3 bases to trimming and J lost 5 bases, with 13 bases between them. This CDR3 has 13 amino acids. CDR3 residues: CSVETAGRETQYF. The CDR3 DNA reads as TGCAGCGTTGAGACGGCAGGGCGGGAGACCCAGTACTTC.

The chain uses TRBV6-5 and TRBJ2-7, with TRBD1 matching over 7 bases. Per germline, CDR1 MNHEY and CDR2 SVGAGI. The V segment lost 6 bases and the J segment 2 bases; nucleotides outside the gene matches: 4. CDR3 size: 13 residues. The CDR3 DNA reads as TGTGCCAGCAGCCGACAGGGAACCTACGAGCAGTACTTC. Residues: CASSRQGTYEQYF.

This clonotype appeared a few times. This chain joins TRBV7-9 and TRBJ2-3; possible D gene TRBD2, 5 bases. Trimming shortened V by 5 bases and J by 8 bases, and 11 bases separated the two germline ends. The CDR3 has 12 residues. Germline V gene data show CDR1 as SEHNR and CDR2 as FQNEAQ (reference sequence). CDR3 in amino acids: CASSPPGVTQYF. As DNA, the CDR3 is TGTGCCAGCAGCCCCCCCGGGGTTACGCAGTATTTT. The variable domain in full, with the rest retrieved from reference TRBV7-9 and TRBJ2-3, is DTGVSQNPRHKITKRGQNVTFRCDPISEHNRLYWYRQTLGQGPEFLTYFQNEAQLEKSRLLSDRFSAERPKGSFSTLEIQRTEQGDSAMYLCASSPPGVTQYFGPGTRLTVL.

This clonotype occurred many times. The chain has TRBV27 and TRBJ1-1, with D hard to call. CDR3 length equals 14 residues. Germline loops: CDR1 MNHEY, CDR2 SMNVEV (reference sequence). V was trimmed by 3 bases and J by 3 bases, leaving 11 bases between them. In nucleotides, the CDR3 is TGTGCCAGCAGTTTCCAGCCCGCTGACACTGAAGCTTTCTTT. As protein: CASSFQPADTEAFF.

This chain connects TRBV4-1 to TRBJ1-2; 9 bases are a match to TRBD1. Germline CDR1 is MGHRA and CDR2 is YSYEKL. The length of the CDR3 is 15 residues. Unmatched junction bases numbered 10, after V lost 2 bases and J lost 9 bases. The CDR3 loop is CASSQSSGTGIRYTF. The CDR3 DNA sequence: TGCGCCAGCAGCCAATCTTCCGGGACAGGGATCCGCTACACCTTC.

This clonotype was detected many times. V is TRBV7-7 and J is TRBJ2-7, with 7 bases aligning to TRBD1. The junction had 6 bases not matched to a gene; V was cut back by 5 bases and J by 5 bases. The CDR3 extends over 13 amino acids. Germline assignment: CDR1 SSHAT and CDR2 FNYEAQ (reference sequence). This CDR3 is CASSLGTDHEQYF. The DNA for the CDR3 is TGTGCCAGCAGCCTGGGGACAGACCACGAGCAGTACTTC.

Ten or more counts support this clonotype. The chain employs TRBV6-1 and TRBJ2-5, with 7 bases lining up with TRBD2. The CDR3 is made up of 16 amino acids. Trimming removed 4 bases from V and 1 base from J; junction bases left unmatched: 9. The V gene's germline CDR1 is MNHNS and CDR2 SASEGT. In DNA form, the CDR3 reads TGTGCCAGCAGTGCCTCTACGGGAGGCCTCCAAGAGACCCAGTACTTC. Amino acid sequence: CASSASTGGLQETQYF.

This clonotype was detected only a few times. The genes are TRBV5-6 and TRBJ1-4, with 7 bases that match TRBD1. This CDR3 region has 18 residues. V shed 3 bases, J shed 7 bases, and the junction held 18 bases outside the gene matches. From germline, CDR1 is SGHDT and CDR2 YYEEEE. For the CDR3, the DNA is TGTGCCAGCAGCTGGGGGACAGCCGGTGCCCAGAAGCGTGAAAAACTGTTTTTT. This sequence encodes CASSWGTAGAQKREKLFF.

This clonotype was picked up many times. The chain is built from TRBV7-9 and TRBJ1-2, with D possibly being TRBD1 (5 bases). Per the germline V gene, CDR1 is SEHNR and CDR2 is FQNEAQ (reference sequence). CDR3 length: 15 residues. Trimming removed 5 bases at V and 2 bases at J, with 15 bases between. The CDR3: CASSQFSGTNYGYTF. The CDR3 DNA reads as TGTGCCAGCAGCCAGTTCTCCGGGACCAACTATGGCTACACCTTC.

The chain employs TRBV2 and TRBJ2-5; a possible D gene is TRBD2 (6 bases). Trimming pared 5 bases from V and 1 base from J, leaving 14 bases between. From germline, CDR1 is SNHLY and CDR2 FYNNEI. The CDR3 sequence is 15 residues long. CDR3: CASSPFEGLQETQYF. In nucleotides, the CDR3 is TGTGCCAGCAGTCCGTTCGAGGGACTCCAAGAGACCCAGTACTTC.

In its sample, this clonotype was seen many times. This chain uses TRBV7-8 with TRBJ2-7; D is unclear. Trimming removed 5 bases from V and 1 base from J, with 18 bases in between. The CDR3 is 16 residues long. Germline values: CDR1 SGHVS, CDR2 FQNEAQ. CDR3 sequence: CASSLNRGSDSYEQYF. The CDR3 bases are TGTGCCAGCAGCCTAAATAGAGGTTCCGATTCCTACGAGCAGTACTTC.

This clonotype was seen a few times. The chain links TRBV20-1 to TRBJ2-1; 9 bases fit TRBD2. Unmatched junction bases numbered 17, after V lost 1 base and J lost 10 bases. Germline values: CDR1 DFQATT, CDR2 SNEGSKA (reference sequence). The length of the CDR3 is 17 residues. CDR3 DNA sequence: TGCAGTGCTAGAGGGTCCCAGCTAGCGGGGCCCCGGGGGGAGCAGTTCTTC. It translates to CSARGSQLAGPRGEQFF.

This clonotype was observed a handful of times. The V call is TRBV10-3, the J call TRBJ1-2, with TRBD1 matching 8 bases. There are 13 residues in the CDR3. Per germline, CDR1 ENHRY and CDR2 SYGVKD. The ends lost 5 bases at V and 6 bases at J; junction bases unmatched: 5. This CDR3 is CAISQGQEDGYTF. As DNA, the CDR3 is TGTGCCATCAGTCAGGGACAGGAGGATGGCTACACCTTC.

This clonotype was detected a few times. The V and J genes are TRBV14 and TRBJ1-2; 8 nucleotides line up with TRBD1. V shed 6 bases, J shed 1 base, and the junction held 4 bases outside the gene matches. There are 14 residues in the CDR3. Looked up from germline, CDR1 is SGHDN and CDR2 is FVKESK. CDR3: CASSRDRGNYGYTF. CDR3 DNA sequence: TGTGCCAGCAGTCGAGACAGGGGTAACTATGGCTACACCTTC.

V is TRBV7-8 and J is TRBJ2-2; D is uncertain. V lost 2 bases and J lost 5, with 9 bases in between. Germline values: CDR1 SGHVS, CDR2 FQNEAQ. The CDR3 extends over 14 amino acids. CDR3 nucleotides: TGTGCCAGCAGCTTAAGACTGAGGACCGGGGAGCTGTTTTTT. The encoded protein is CASSLRLRTGELFF. The complete variable domain, with remaining parts taken from reference TRBV7-8 and TRBJ2-2, reads GAGVSQSPRYKVAKRGQDVALRCDPISGHVSLFWYQQALGQGPEFLTYFQNEAQLDKSGLPSDRFFAERPEGSVSTLKIQRTQQEDSAVYLCASSLRLRTGELFFGEGSRLTVL.

This clonotype was counted only a few times. The CDR3 DNA reads TGTGCCAGCAAAGAGGGGCTGAACTACAATGAGCAGTTCTTC. It specifies CASKEGLNYNEQFF. The rearrangement links TRBV2 to TRBJ2-1; D tentatively fits TRBD1 or TRBD2 (5 bases each). Germline V gives CDR1 SNHLY, CDR2 FYNNEI. Trimming stripped 7 bases from V and 3 bases from J, with 13 bases between. This CDR3 comprises 14 residues.

In this sample, this clonotype turned up many times. The rearrangement joins TRBV5-5 to TRBJ2-2, with 9 bases lining up with TRBD1. V gave up 0 bases and J gave up 5 bases; unmatched junction bases: 5. Germline assignment: CDR1 SGHKS and CDR2 YYEKEE (reference sequence). The CDR3 is 16 amino acids. CDR3 DNA: TGTGCCAGCAGCTTGGGTGGGACAGGGTTGACCGGGGAGCTGTTTTTT. Its translation: CASSLGGTGLTGELFF. Full variable domain (remainder filled in from reference TRBV5-5 and TRBJ2-2): DAGVTQSPTHLIKTRGQQVTLRCSPISGHKSVSWYQQVLGQGPQFIFQYYEKEERGRGNFPDRFSARQFPNYSSELNVNALLLGDSALYLCASSLGGTGLTGELFFGEGSRLTVL.

This clonotype was seen at least ten times. V is TRBV6-1 and J is TRBJ1-3, with D uncertain. Trimming left V 2 bases short and J 0 bases short, with 11 bases between. In germline, CDR1 is MNHNS, CDR2 SASEGT. The CDR3 consists of 16 residues. The CDR3 here is CASSEPGKGSGNTIYF. In DNA, the CDR3 is TGTGCCAGCAGTGAACCGGGGAAAGGCTCTGGAAACACCATATATTTT.

At least ten counts were recorded for this clonotype. V usage is TRBV11-1 and J usage is TRBJ1-5; TRBD1 aligns across 10 bases. V lost 5 bases, J lost 3 bases, and 7 bases stayed unmatched. This CDR3 comprises 16 residues. Germline loops: CDR1 SGHAT, CDR2 FQDESV (reference sequence). Here the CDR3 reads CASSAAGTGVNQPQHF. The CDR3 nucleotides are TGTGCCAGCAGCGCAGCCGGGACAGGGGTCAATCAGCCCCAGCATTTT.

The chain couples TRBV7-7 to TRBJ2-1; tentatively, D is TRBD2 (5 bases). V lost 6 bases to trimming and J lost 0 bases, with 15 bases between them. The germline V gene has CDR1 SSHAT and CDR2 FNYEAQ (reference sequence). This CDR3 has 16 amino acids. This chain's CDR3 is CASSPFGGRSYNEQFF. The CDR3, as DNA: TGTGCCAGCAGTCCCTTCGGCGGGCGCTCCTACAATGAGCAGTTCTTC. Variable domain in full (rest from reference TRBV7-7 and TRBJ2-1): GAGVSQSPRYKVTKRGQDVTLRCDPISSHATLYWYQQALGQGPEFLTYFNYEAQPDKSGLPSDRFSAERPEGSISTLTIQRTEQRDSAMYRCASSPFGGRSYNEQFFGPGTRLTVL.